This passage covers 20 T cell receptor beta chains from one sample sequenced in a study of a mutant IDH1 vaccine in newly diagnosed glioma. Time point noted: week 47, end of study. Doses comprised 300 ug of mutant IDH1 20-mer peptide each, plus topical imiquimod. Their specific antigens are unknown. Some clones are missing from TCRdb's copy, which holds only in-frame ones; the method was immunoSEQ multiplex PCR. The sample lists some 87,000 clones; approximately 78% were seen once. Specimen: PBMCs, collected from a glioma patient whose treatment included an IDH1 peptide vaccine. These receptors came from a man aged 35-49 years with glioma.

The chain has TRBV6-5 and TRBJ1-1; D call uncertain. Trimming shortened V by 2 bases and J by 7 bases, and 20 bases separated the two germline ends. The CDR3 runs 16 residues. Germline V gene data show CDR1 as MNHEY and CDR2 as SVGAGI. CDR3 coding DNA: TGTGCCAGCAGTTACCGCCTTGCGAGCGGCTTCATTGAAGCTTTCTTT. Protein sequence: CASSYRLASGFIEAFF.

The chain recombines TRBV6-5 with TRBJ2-2, with a weak D call TRBD2 (7 bases). V was cut by 3 bases and J by 3 bases, with 14 bases left in between. CDR1 MNHEY and CDR2 SVGAGI come from the germline V gene. CDR3 length equals 16 residues. The CDR3 bases are TGTGCCAGCAGTTATTGGGGGGGGCAGGACACCGGGGAGCTGTTTTTT. Translating it yields CASSYWGGQDTGELFF.

This clone was seen only a few times. The chain uses TRBV29-1 and TRBJ1-5; TRBD1 matches at 9 bases. Losses at the gene ends were 4 bases for V and 2 bases for J; bases not matched to a gene: 0. Germline CDR1 and CDR2: SQVTM and ANQGSEA. This CDR3 region has 13 residues. DNA of the CDR3: TGCAGCGTTGGACAGGGGGGCAATCAGCCCCAGCATTTT. Residues: CSVGQGGNQPQHF. The whole variable domain, remainder taken from reference TRBV29-1 and TRBJ1-5, is SAVISQKPSRDICQRGTSLTIQCQVDSQVTMMFWYRQQPGQSLTLIATANQGSEATYESGFVIDKFPISRPNLTFSTLTVSNMSPEDSSIYLCSVGQGGNQPQHFGDGTRLSIL.

This clone was observed once. V gene TRBV29-1 combines with J gene TRBJ2-5, with 7 nucleotides matching TRBD1. Losses at the gene ends were 3 bases for V and 2 bases for J; bases not matched to a gene: 9. Germline V gene data show CDR1 as SQVTM and CDR2 as ANQGSEA. CDR3 length: 15 residues. CDR3 region: CSVEALGTVQETQYF. Written as DNA, the CDR3 is TGCAGCGTTGAGGCCCTAGGGACAGTACAAGAGACCCAGTACTTC.

The genes are TRBV5-1 and TRBJ1-2; D is unresolved. Germline-derived CDR1 and CDR2 are SGHRS and YFSETQ. CDR3 length: 14 amino acids. V shed 4 bases and J shed 6 bases, with 16 bases lying between them. The CDR3 region has the DNA TGCGCCAGCAGCAGGACTGCGTCCTCCGATGGCTACACCTTC. Protein product: CASSRTASSDGYTF.

The chain links TRBV15 to TRBJ2-3, with D hard to call. Per the germline V gene, CDR1 is LNHNV and CDR2 is YYDKDF (reference sequence). Trimming left V 4 bases short and J 4 bases short, with 9 bases between. CDR3 length: 13 residues. CDR3 sequence (DNA): TGTGCCACCAGCAACGGGCGTTCAGATACGCAGTATTTT. It specifies CATSNGRSDTQYF.

This chain joins TRBV2 and TRBJ1-2; possible D gene TRBD1, 6 bases. CDR3 size: 15 residues. Germline lookup yields CDR1 SNHLY and CDR2 FYNNEI. The V end was cut by 4 bases, the J end by 5 bases, with 17 bases between. The CDR3 DNA follows: TGTGCCAGCAGTGGGGTTAGAACAGGGTTGTATGGCTACACCTTC. Its protein product is CASSGVRTGLYGYTF.

The V and J genes are TRBV6-7 and TRBJ2-1, with 8 bases identical to TRBD2. TRBV6-7 is filed as an ORF, its function uncertain. The CDR3 extends over 14 amino acids. J gave up 6 bases and V 5 bases, and 6 bases lay outside the gene matches. Written as DNA, the CDR3 is TGTGCCAGCAGTATAGCGGGACCTCTCAATGAGCAGTTCTTC. This codes for CASSIAGPLNEQFF.

The chain uses TRBV11-2 and TRBJ2-1, with D possibly called TRBD1 or TRBD2 (5 bases each). This CDR3 spans 14 amino acids. The V end was cut by 3 bases, the J end by 6 bases, with 12 bases between. CDR1 and CDR2 (germline): SGHAT, FQNNGV. The CDR3 protein is CASSFGAGANEQFF. DNA for the CDR3: TGTGCCAGCAGCTTTGGAGCCGGGGCCAATGAGCAGTTCTTC. The full variable domain, rest sourced from reference TRBV11-2 and TRBJ2-1, is EAGVAQSPRYKIIEKRQSVAFWCNPISGHATLYWYQQILGQGPKLLIQFQNNGVVDDSQLPKDRFSAERLKGVDSTLKIQPAKLEDSAVYLCASSFGAGANEQFFGPGTRLTVL.

This chain uses TRBV29-1 with TRBJ1-2, with TRBD1 as a possible D gene (5 bases). The V and J ends lost 4 bases and 6 bases respectively, with 9 bases between them. Germline V gene lookup returns CDR1 SQVTM and CDR2 ANQGSEA. This CDR3 has 11 residues. The CDR3 DNA follows: TGCAGCGTTGGAGGGGCCCATGGCTACACCTTC. Its protein is CSVGGAHGYTF.

The V call is TRBV19, the J call TRBJ2-7; D call uncertain. This CDR3 has 13 amino acids. Trimming removed 3 bases from V and 5 bases from J, with 11 bases in between. The germline CDR1 and CDR2 sequences are LNHDA and SQIVND (reference sequence). CDR3 nucleotides: TGTGCCAGTAGTATTCATAATAAGGACGAGCAGTACTTC. Amino acid sequence: CASSIHNKDEQYF.

The J gene is TRBJ2-6, the V gene TRBV15, with a weak D call TRBD1 (5 bases). CDR1 is LNHNV, CDR2 YYDKDF, per germline (reference sequence). Between the trimmed V and J ends, which lost 0 bases and 2 bases, there was a span of 17 bases. The CDR3 loop spans 19 amino acids. CDR3: CATSRDLGRVKAGANVLTF. For the CDR3, the DNA is TGTGCCACCAGCAGAGATCTTGGCAGGGTAAAGGCTGGGGCCAACGTCCTGACTTTC.

The chain employs TRBV7-9 and TRBJ2-6; unclear D gene. V lost 4 bases and J lost 2, with 9 bases in between. The CDR3 consists of 15 residues. Looked up from germline, CDR1 is SEHNR and CDR2 is FQNEAQ (reference sequence). The CDR3 sequence: CASSSLKTGANVLTF. CDR3 bases: TGTGCCAGCAGCTCCCTCAAGACTGGGGCCAACGTCCTGACTTTC.

The chain has TRBV4-3 and TRBJ2-7; D ambiguous. Deletions cut 1 base from V and 2 bases from J, with 15 bases between. The CDR3 extends over 16 amino acids. Germline V gene data show CDR1 as LGHNA and CDR2 as YSLEER. In nucleotides, the CDR3 is TGCGCCAGCAGCCAAGCCATGGATACAGATACCTACGAGCAGTACTTC. Translating it yields CASSQAMDTDTYEQYF.

CDR3 sequence reads: CASSGKMGTSGNVDTQYF. CDR3 nucleotides: TGTGCCAGCAGCGGAAAGATGGGGACTAGCGGTAATGTAGATACGCAGTATTTT. The V call is TRBV9, the J call TRBJ2-3, with 11 positions matching TRBD2. Germline CDR1 is SGDLS and CDR2 is YYNGEE. The CDR3 covers 18 residues. The ends lost 3 bases at V and 5 bases at J; junction bases unmatched: 14.

The chain recombines TRBV9 with TRBJ1-1, with unresolved D. The CDR3 covers 14 residues. Between the trimmed V and J ends, which lost 1 base and 1 base, there was a span of 8 bases. Per the germline V gene, CDR1 is SGDLS and CDR2 is YYNGEE. CDR3 DNA sequence: TGTGCCAGCAGCGTAACCGCGGGGAACACTGAAGCTTTCTTT. Its translation is CASSVTAGNTEAFF.

The chain uses TRBV6-5 and TRBJ2-7; TRBD2 matches 8 bases. The CDR3 runs to 15 residues. Germline V CDR1 and CDR2: MNHEY, SVGAGI. After removal of 2 bases from V and 6 bases from J, the junction contained 9 bases not matched to a gene. CDR3 sequence: CASSYVPGLGGEQYF. The CDR3 DNA is TGTGCCAGCAGTTACGTGCCGGGACTAGGCGGCGAGCAGTACTTC.

The rearrangement uses TRBV7-2 and TRBJ1-2; no definite D call. The V end lost 2 bases, the J end lost 5 bases, and 9 bases lay between the germline ends. This CDR3 spans 13 amino acids. Germline V gene lookup returns CDR1 SGHTA and CDR2 FQGNSA. The CDR3 reads CASSLQEGYGYTF. The CDR3 DNA reads TGTGCCAGCAGCTTACAGGAAGGGTATGGCTACACCTTC.

The chain combines TRBV7-2 with TRBJ2-3; 7 positions agree with TRBD1. V lost 4 bases, J lost 5 bases, and 6 bases stayed unmatched. Germline V lookup: CDR1 SGHTA, CDR2 FQGNSA. The CDR3 is 14 residues long. The DNA for the CDR3 is TGTGCCAGCAGCTCAGACAGGGCGGGAGATACGCAGTATTTT. Its translation: CASSSDRAGDTQYF.

This clone was seen once. The V gene is TRBV7-9, the J gene TRBJ1-5, with D hard to call. The germline CDR1 and CDR2 sequences are SEHNR and FQNEAQ (reference sequence). This CDR3 spans 12 amino acids. The V end was cut by 1 base, the J end by 5 bases, with 3 bases between. The CDR3 sequence: CASSLGDQPQHF. CDR3 nucleotide sequence: TGTGCCAGCAGCTTAGGTGATCAGCCCCAGCATTTT.